This TCR beta chain was observed in a study of cytomegalovirus exposure and HLA in healthy donors. 13 Jbeta primers and 60 Vbeta primers were used for the PCR. Repertoires were generated with immunoSEQ multiplex PCR, while TCRdb's copy carries only in-frame clones and drops some. This sample carries over 150,000 clones, 70% to 85% of them seen once, and the ten largest clones take about 2%. Overall study results and limits: Presence/absence analysis assumed near-uniform sequencing depth across donors. A classifier reportedly called cytomegalovirus status with high sensitivity and specificity. A missense DCLRE1C variant was associated with V- and J-gene trimming of TCR beta chains in a later analysis, and an independent cohort replicated the association. TCR beta chains associated with HLA were, in a later analysis, more clonally expanded than equally common others.

Details on this clone: Its specificity is not known.

Germline V gives CDR1 LNHDA, CDR2 SQIVND (reference sequence). The CDR3 is 15 residues long. Trimming left V 7 bases short and J 0 bases short, with 13 bases between. The sample comprised PBMCs. The chain recombines TRBV19 with TRBJ1-5, with D perhaps matching TRBD1 (5 bases). This TCR was sampled from a young man in good health and CMV-seronegative. The CDR3 is CASTRTSNSNQPQHF. CDR3 nucleotides: TGTGCCAGTACCAGGACAAGCAATAGCAATCAGCCCCAGCATTTT.